This TCR beta chain was found in a study of blood T cell repertoires in COVID-19. The wider study: Sites across the United States, Italy and Spain contributed samples from acute and convalescent COVID-19.

The protocol was immunoSEQ multiplex PCR, while the TCRdb copy is restricted to in-frame clones and leaves out a portion. Of about 370,000 clones listed, 75% to 90% were seen once; the top ten hold around 1%. Germline CDR1 is SQVTM and CDR2 is ANQGSEA. There are 10 residues in the CDR3. J gave up 12 bases and V 6 bases, and 8 bases lay outside the gene matches. The origin of this receptor is a man aged 18 to 29 who had recovered from COVID-19. The chain has TRBV29-1 and TRBJ2-7, with 7 bases aligning to TRBD1. The sequenced material came from PBMCs or T cells enriched from blood (not recorded which). CDR3 DNA: TGCAGCGTGTTAGACAGGGTGTCGTACTTC. It yields the protein CSVLDRVSYF.